This passage covers 9 T cell receptor beta chains from one sample sequenced in a study of T cell responses to AZD1222 COVID-19 vaccine. Measured with immunoSEQ multiplex PCR; TCRdb has only the in-frame clones, and not every one. In the table there are tens of thousands of clones, 81% of which are singletons. Sequenced material: peripheral blood, taken 28 days after the second AZD1222 dose. Receptors were obtained from an adult who received the AZD1222 COVID-19 vaccine.

This sequence joins TRBV28 and TRBJ2-2; D may be TRBD2 (6 bases). Germline V gene lookup returns CDR1 MDHEN and CDR2 SYDVKM. This CDR3 has 16 amino acids. V was pared by 6 bases and J by 5 bases, with 19 bases between. The CDR3 sequence: CASSFPAQGGTGELFF. The CDR3 region has the DNA TGTGCCAGCAGCTTCCCTGCTCAAGGAGGGACCGGGGAGCTGTTTTTT. The whole variable domain, filled in from reference TRBV28 and TRBJ2-2, reads DVKVTQSSRYLVKRTGEKVFLECVQDMDHENMFWYRQDPGLGLRLIYFSYDVKMKEKGDIPEGYSVSREKKERFSLILESASTNQTSMYLCASSFPAQGGTGELFFGEGSRLTVL.

The chain is built from TRBV7-2 and TRBJ1-5, with D uncertain. The CDR3 contains 15 residues. Trimming took 5 bases from V and 6 from J, leaving 17 bases between them. The germline V gene has CDR1 SGHTA and CDR2 FQGNSA. The CDR3 spells CASSLTAGFSQPQHF. CDR3 coding DNA: TGTGCCAGCAGCCTCACGGCGGGGTTCAGTCAGCCCCAGCATTTT.

The V and J genes are TRBV5-8 and TRBJ2-1; D ambiguous. The V gene lost 5 bases and the J gene lost 1 base, with 10 bases spanning the gap. From germline, CDR1 is SGHTS and CDR2 YDEGEE. CDR3 length: 14 residues. CDR3 sequence (DNA): TGTGCCAGCAGGGGAAATAGGTCCTACAATGAGCAGTTCTTC. As protein: CASRGNRSYNEQFF. Based on the CDR3 plus reference TRBV5-8 and TRBJ2-1, the full variable domain is EAGVTQSPTHLIKTRGQQATLRCSPISGHTSVYWYQQALGLGLQFLLWYDEGEERNRGNFPPRFSGRQFPNYSSELNVNALELEDSALYLCASRGNRSYNEQFFGPGTRLTVL.

This clone has only a few counts. This sequence joins TRBV7-9 and TRBJ2-1; possible D gene TRBD1, 6 bases. Germline assignment: CDR1 SEHNR and CDR2 FQNEAQ (reference sequence). This CDR3 is built from 16 residues. Trimming took 4 bases from V and 8 from J, leaving 21 bases between them. The CDR3 loop reads CASSSPVRHRAHEQFF. For the CDR3, the DNA is TGTGCCAGCAGCTCCCCTGTGCGCCACAGGGCCCATGAGCAGTTCTTC.

J is TRBJ2-1 and V is TRBV7-3; D is possibly TRBD1 (6 bases). V was shortened by 2 bases and J by 6 bases, with 8 bases between the two germline ends. The CDR3 spans 13 residues. Germline V CDR1 and CDR2: SGHTA, FQGTGA. The CDR3 bases are TGTGCCAGCAGCTTATGGGACACCAATGAGCAGTTCTTC. Protein product: CASSLWDTNEQFF.

The V and J genes are TRBV11-1 and TRBJ2-3; D tentatively fits TRBD1 or TRBD2 (5 bases each). V lost 5 bases, J lost 2 bases, and 11 bases lay in between. Per germline, CDR1 SGHAT and CDR2 FQDESV (reference sequence). This CDR3 spans 14 amino acids. CDR3: CASSPGTATDTQYF. The CDR3 DNA is TGTGCCAGCAGCCCAGGGACGGCCACAGATACGCAGTATTTT.

This clone was seen a handful of times. The rearrangement uses TRBV18 and TRBJ1-5; 7 positions match TRBD1. Germline lookup yields CDR1 KGHSH and CDR2 LQKENI. This CDR3 contains 16 residues. The V gene end was trimmed by 4 bases and the J gene end by 3 bases; junction bases not matched to a gene: 9. As DNA, the CDR3 is TGTGCCAGCTCACTCTCAGGGGGACAGAACAATCAGCCCCAGCATTTT. This gives the protein CASSLSGGQNNQPQHF.

This chain joins TRBV15 and TRBJ2-1; D gene ambiguous. V shed 0 bases and J shed 4 bases, with 7 bases lying between them. The CDR3 sequence is 14 residues long. The germline V gene has CDR1 LNHNV and CDR2 YYDKDF (reference sequence). The DNA of the CDR3 is TGTGCCACCAGCAGAGAGGGCAGGTACAATGAGCAGTTCTTC. Its protein product is CATSREGRYNEQFF.

CDR3 bases: TGCAGTGCAAGTAGACTAGCGGGGGGCACAGATACGCAGTATTTT. It translates to CSASRLAGGTDTQYF. The chain employs TRBV20-1 and TRBJ2-3; the match to TRBD2 covers 12 bases. This CDR3 is 15 amino acids long. The V segment lost 6 bases and the J segment 1 base; nucleotides outside the gene matches: 5. CDR1 is DFQATT and CDR2 is SNEGSKA in the germline V gene (reference sequence).